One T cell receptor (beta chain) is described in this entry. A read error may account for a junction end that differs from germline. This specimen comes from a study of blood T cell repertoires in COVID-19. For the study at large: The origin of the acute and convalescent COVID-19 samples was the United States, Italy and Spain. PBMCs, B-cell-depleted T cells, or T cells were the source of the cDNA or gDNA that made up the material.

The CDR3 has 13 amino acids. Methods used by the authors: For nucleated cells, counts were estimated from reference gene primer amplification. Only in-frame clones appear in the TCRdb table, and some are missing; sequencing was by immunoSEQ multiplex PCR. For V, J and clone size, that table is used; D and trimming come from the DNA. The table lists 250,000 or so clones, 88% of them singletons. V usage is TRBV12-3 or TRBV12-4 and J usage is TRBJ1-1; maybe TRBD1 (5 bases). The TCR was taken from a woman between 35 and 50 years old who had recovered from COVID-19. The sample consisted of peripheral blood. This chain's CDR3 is CASSFAGPTGAFF. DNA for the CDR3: TGTGCCAGCAGTTTTGCAGGGCCCACTGGAGCTTTCTTT.